The TCR beta chain described here comes from a study of early T cells in non-severe SARS-CoV-2 infection. Study information: Sequenced bulk RNA came from whole blood that was unsorted, and chains were unpaired.

Each single cDNA molecule received a unique molecular identifier. TCRdb redid the calling of the 5' RACE reads with MiXCR, one entry per CDR3 protein. This table holds 40,000 to 55,000 distinct CDR3 sequences, 20% to 25% found once. This clonotype was recorded a few times. Germline assignment: CDR1 SEHNR and CDR2 FQNEAQ (reference sequence). V lost 1 base and J 5 bases, leaving 12 bases between the germline ends. CDR3 length equals 15 residues. V and J are TRBV7-9 and TRBJ2-4; D uncertain. The source material was whole blood, sampled at baseline. This TCR came from an adult who was a healthcare worker with PCR-confirmed SARS-CoV-2 infection or an uninfected control (not recorded which). CDR3: CASSLEVGFQNIQYF. The CDR3 bases are TGTGCCAGCAGCTTAGAAGTGGGGTTCCAAAACATTCAGTACTTC. Based on the CDR3 plus reference TRBV7-9 and TRBJ2-4, the full variable domain is DTGVSQNPRHKITKRGQNVTFRCDPISEHNRLYWYRQTLGQGPEFLTYFQNEAQLEKSRLLSDRFSAERPKGSFSTLEIQRTEQGDSAMYLCASSLEVGFQNIQYFGAGTRLSVL.